This TCR beta chain was profiled in a study of T-cell memory formation after mild COVID-19. Study-wide points: Among CD4+ contracting clones, most were CM and EM, and CD8+ ones EMRA. Pre-infection memory carried some responding clones, suggesting that cross-reactive memory joined.

TCRdb redid the calling of the 5' RACE reads with MiXCR, one entry per CDR3 protein. Among 180,000 or so distinct CDR3 sequences listed, around a tenth were seen once. Comment on this clonotype: What it recognizes is unknown.

Trimming left V 4 bases short and J 8 bases short, with 10 bases between. This CDR3 region has 12 residues. From germline, CDR1 is SGHRS and CDR2 YFSETQ. The chain links TRBV5-1 to TRBJ2-1; D gene unclear. Sequenced input: PBMCs or a T cell subset sorted from them (not recorded which). The receptor was isolated from a young man who had mild COVID-19 (a few samples of this study predate the infection). Cell type and time point are not known. The CDR3 sequence: CASSPSYDEQFF. The CDR3 DNA follows: TGCGCCAGCAGCCCCTCTTATGATGAGCAGTTCTTC.